Listed below are T cell receptor beta chains from one sample, sequenced in a study of shared clonotypes between healthy human individuals. Clones were read by immunoSEQ multiplex PCR, and TCRdb kept only the in-frame ones, dropping some. This table has roughly 2.6 million clones, approximately 90% appearing once. Sequencing was carried out using naive CD4+ T cells sorted from blood. The receptor source for this set is a man aged 18 to 29 in good health. CDR3s include the opening cysteine and the closing phenylalanine or tryptophan. The order of the fields is D gene, V gene, J gene, clone size, CDR3 protein, CDR3 DNA. A D gene is named only where the DNA matches it firmly. Some rows mark clone size as missing; the rest say once, few, many or name a class of expanded clone.

NA	TRBV5-4	TRBJ2-3	NA	CASSPGDFTDTQYF	TGTGCCAGCAGCCCGGGGGACTTCACAGATACGCAGTATTTT
NA	TRBV7-9	TRBJ2-5	NA	CASSLTRETQYF	TGTGCCAGCAGTCTAACCCGGGAGACCCAGTACTTC
TRBD2	TRBV18	TRBJ2-7	NA	CASSPASGRKALEQYF	TGTGCCAGCTCACCGGCTAGCGGGAGGAAGGCGCTCGAGCAGTACTTC
NA	TRBV10-1	TRBJ2-7	NA	CASSDLPGSSYEQYF	TGCGCCAGCAGTGACCTTCCCGGGAGCTCCTACGAGCAGTACTTC
NA	TRBV18	TRBJ2-7	NA	CASSPPLNYEQYF	TGTGCCAGCTCACCACCGCTGAACTACGAGCAGTACTTC
TRBD2	TRBV7-9	TRBJ2-5	NA	CASSLLVGGGLSETQYF	TGTGCCAGCAGCCTGCTTGTAGGCGGGGGGCTTTCGGAGACCCAGTACTTC
TRBD1	TRBV5-6	TRBJ1-6	NA	CASRLRGTGDSPLHF	TGTGCCAGCAGGCTGCGAGGGACAGGGGATTCACCCCTCCACTTT
NA	TRBV2	TRBJ2-5	once	CASSGGDPYQETQYF	TGTGCCAGCAGCGGGGGAGATCCGTACCAAGAGACCCAGTACTTC
TRBD1	TRBV6-5	TRBJ1-1	NA	CASTPDRANTEAFF	TGTGCCAGCACCCCGGACAGGGCTAACACTGAAGCTTTCTTT
NA	TRBV11-3	TRBJ1-5	NA	CASSLVFFRVRSNQPQHF	TGTGCCAGCAGCTTAGTATTTTTTAGGGTAAGGAGCAATCAGCCCCAGCATTTT
NA	TRBV5-1	TRBJ2-5	NA	CASSPLGSAQETQYF	TGCGCCAGCAGCCCCTTAGGTAGCGCGCAAGAGACCCAGTACTTC
TRBD2	TRBV6-5	TRBJ2-7	NA	CASSYSTSGTYEQYF	TGTGCCAGCAGTTACTCAACTAGCGGGACATACGAGCAGTACTTC
NA	TRBV4-1	TRBJ1-4	NA	CASSQKMAHAEKLFF	TGCGCCAGCAGCCAAAAAATGGCGCACGCGGAAAAACTGTTTTTT
NA	TRBV7-2	TRBJ2-3	NA	CASLLMLDTDTQYF	TGTGCCAGCTTACTGATGCTCGACACAGATACGCAGTATTTT